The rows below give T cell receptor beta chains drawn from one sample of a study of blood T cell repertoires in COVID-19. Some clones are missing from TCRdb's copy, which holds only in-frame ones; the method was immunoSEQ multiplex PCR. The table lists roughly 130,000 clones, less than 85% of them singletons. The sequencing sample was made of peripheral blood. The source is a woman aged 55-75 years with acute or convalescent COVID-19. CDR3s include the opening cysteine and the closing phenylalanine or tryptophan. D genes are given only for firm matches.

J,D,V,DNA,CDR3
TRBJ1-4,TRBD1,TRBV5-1,TGCGCCAGCAGCTTGGGTCCCTTGGGACAGGGGAATGAAAAACTGTTTTTT,CASSLGPLGQGNEKLFF
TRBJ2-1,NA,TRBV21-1,TGTGCCAGCAGCAGGGGAAACTGCACCGTACCCCGGGAGATCAAGCAGTTCTTC,CASSRGNCTVPREIKQFF
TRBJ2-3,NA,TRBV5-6,TGTGCCAGCAGCCCCGGGGCGGGGACTTTCGCAGATACGCAGTATTTT,CASSPGAGTFADTQYF
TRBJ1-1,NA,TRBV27,TGTGCCAGCAGTCCCGCCCCAGTGAACACTGAAGCTTTCTTT,CASSPAPVNTEAFF
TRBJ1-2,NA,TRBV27,TGTGCCAGCAGTGGGCGGGGCTACTATGGCTACACCTTC,CASSGRGYYGYTF
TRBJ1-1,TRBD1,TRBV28,TGTGCCAGCAGCCGAGGGACAGGGGGCTTAGCTTTCTTT,CASSRGTGGLAFF
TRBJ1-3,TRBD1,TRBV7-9,TGTGCCAGCAGCGTACAGGGGGACGGAAACACCATATATTTT,CASSVQGDGNTIYF
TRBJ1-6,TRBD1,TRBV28,TGTGCCAGCGGGTCGGGACAGGGGAATTCACCCCTCCACTTT,CASGSGQGNSPLHF
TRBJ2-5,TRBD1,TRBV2,TGTGCCAGCAGTGGGACAGGGGAGGGTACAGGAGAGACCCAGTACTTC,CASSGTGEGTGETQYF
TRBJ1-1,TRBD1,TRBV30,TGTGCCTGGAGCCAGACAGGGTCCACTGAAGCTTTCTTT,CAWSQTGSTEAFF
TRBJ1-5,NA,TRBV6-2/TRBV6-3,TGTGCCAGCAGTTACTCGATAGGGGTCGTAGGCAATCAGCCCCAGCATTTT,CASSYSIGVVGNQPQHF
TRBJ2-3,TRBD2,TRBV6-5,TGTGCCAGCACCCCCATCGGGGGGGTCACAGATACGCAGTATTTT,CASTPIGGVTDTQYF
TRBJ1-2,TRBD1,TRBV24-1,TGTGCCACCAGTGGGACAGGGACCACCTATGGCTACACCTTC,CATSGTGTTYGYTF